This TCR beta chain was captured by sequencing in a study of blood T cells in healthy people across ages. Germline trimming cut 0 bases from V and 7 bases from J; bases unmatched to any gene: 6. This CDR3 contains 16 residues. The V gene's germline CDR1 is LGHNA and CDR2 YSLEER. Next came a second PCR, run for roughly 6 to 11 cycles, which used a sample-barcoded 5' primer along with a J-beta primer mix. One entry per CDR3 protein results from TCRdb running MiXCR on the 5' RACE reads. The table records roughly 2 million distinct CDR3 sequences, 49% of them present only once. Isolation per sample recovered at least 7 million PBMCs.

The chain is built from TRBV4-3 and TRBJ1-6; 7 positions match TRBD1. The source of this sequence is a middle-aged woman in good health. The sample comprised blood. CDR3 loop: CASSQDIAGGNSPLHF. In DNA, the CDR3 is TGCGCCAGCAGCCAAGATATAGCAGGGGGGAATTCACCCCTCCACTTT.